This T cell receptor (beta chain) was sequenced for a study of PD-L1 blockade in urothelial cancer. Study-wide findings and caveats: Better survival was forecast by a pretreatment blood TCR clonality below the median.

Time point specified: pretreatment peripheral blood. Germline values: CDR1 MGHRA, CDR2 YSYEKL. This CDR3 region has 14 residues. Trimming shortened V by 3 bases and J by 6 bases, and 13 bases separated the two germline ends. This table comes from immunoSEQ multiplex PCR, and its TCRdb copy is limited to in-frame clones, with some not included. The table records around 38,000 clones, around 82% of them present only once. Of note for this clone: What it binds is not known.

The starting material was PBMCs, obtained around atezolizumab (anti-PD-L1) treatment. The chain combines TRBV4-1 with TRBJ2-3; D perhaps matches TRBD2 (5 bases). The TCR was taken from a man in his sixties with urothelial cancer. CDR3 sequence (DNA): TGCGCCAGCAGCCAGGTTAGCGTGGGGGATACGCAGTATTTT. Residues: CASSQVSVGDTQYF.